What follows are 8 T cell receptor beta chains derived from one specimen sequenced in a study of CD8+ T cells in alopecia areata. Noted treatment: oral pan-JAK inhibitor, 5-10 mg twice daily. After isolation, RNA underwent reverse transcription to generate cDNA as the sequencing template. TCRdb keeps only in-frame clones here, not all; method: immunoSEQ multiplex PCR. Of more than 90,000 clones listed, about 59% are singletons. This material consisted of CD8+ T cells sorted from blood, taken at week 24, from a patient treated with tofacitinib. These receptors originate from a human donor with alopecia areata.

V and J are TRBV5-1 and TRBJ2-7; 8 positions agree with TRBD1. Germline assignment: CDR1 SGHRS and CDR2 YFSETQ. Unmatched junction bases numbered 3, after V lost 3 bases and J lost 4 bases. The CDR3 extends over 13 amino acids. CDR3 DNA: TGCGCCAGCAGCTCCGGACAGGGATACGAGCAGTACTTC. Its protein product is CASSSGQGYEQYF.

The CDR3 sequence is CASIAGSNIQYF. The CDR3 DNA reads TGTGCCAGCATCGCAGGGTCAAACATTCAGTACTTC. The chain employs TRBV6-6 and TRBJ2-4, with a possible D match to TRBD1 (5 bases). The V gene's germline CDR1 is MNHNY and CDR2 SVGAGI (reference sequence). V was clipped by 7 bases and J by 6 bases, with 10 bases between them. The CDR3 contains 12 residues.

This clone was found a few times. This sequence joins TRBV7-9 and TRBJ1-2, with 10 bases fitting TRBD1. This CDR3 has 14 residues. Trimming at V came to 3 bases and at J to 6 bases, leaving 4 bases not matched to a gene. CDR1 SEHNR and CDR2 FQNEAQ come from the germline V gene (reference sequence). CDR3 protein: CASSLGGTGDGYTF. In nucleotides, the CDR3 is TGTGCCAGCAGCTTGGGCGGGACAGGGGATGGCTACACCTTC.

The chain employs TRBV4-3 and TRBJ2-2, with D hard to call. Germline CDR1 LGHNA, CDR2 YSLEER. Trimming removed 5 bases at V and 1 base at J, with 8 bases between. This CDR3 is built from 14 residues. The DNA for the CDR3 is TGCGCCAGCAGCTATGGGGAGAACACCGGGGAGCTGTTTTTT. It yields the protein CASSYGENTGELFF.

The J gene is TRBJ1-5, the V gene TRBV27, with D possibly being TRBD1 (5 bases). CDR3 size: 14 residues. From germline, CDR1 is MNHEY and CDR2 SMNVEV (reference sequence). Trimming stripped 3 bases from V and 5 bases from J, with 11 bases between. Here the CDR3 DNA reads TGTGCCAGCAGTTTCGTACGGGGGGATCAGCCCCAGCATTTT. It yields the protein CASSFVRGDQPQHF.

The chain recombines TRBV6-6 with TRBJ2-7, with 9 bases fitting TRBD1. V lost 5 bases, J lost 4 bases, and 12 bases stayed unmatched. Per the germline V gene, CDR1 is MNHNY and CDR2 is SVGAGI (reference sequence). The CDR3 runs 16 residues. The CDR3 reads CASSPSWTGAEYEQYF. The CDR3 nucleotides are TGTGCCAGCAGTCCAAGTTGGACAGGGGCAGAGTACGAGCAGTACTTC.

This clone was detected a few times. The rearrangement uses TRBV27 and TRBJ1-6; unclear D gene. Germline CDR1 and CDR2: MNHEY and SMNVEV (reference sequence). The CDR3 covers 15 residues. With 4 bases removed from V and 7 bases from J, the gap between germline ends came to 14 bases. CDR3 nucleotides: TGTGCCAGCAGTTCCGGACTTACGGGGAATTCACCCCTCCACTTT. As protein: CASSSGLTGNSPLHF.

The chain is built from TRBV29-1 and TRBJ2-2, with 8 bases fitting TRBD1. Germline CDR1 SQVTM, CDR2 ANQGSEA. This CDR3 has 16 amino acids. V shed 7 bases, J shed 1 base, and the junction held 11 bases outside the gene matches. DNA of the CDR3: TGCAGCGCTGCTGGGACAGGACTTCTGAACACCGGGGAGCTGTTTTTT. It specifies CSAAGTGLLNTGELFF.